Presented here are 2 T cell receptor beta chains from one specimen sequenced in a study of CD8 T cells in Susac syndrome. An input of 0.5 to 1 ug of RNA was subjected to reverse transcription using random hexamers. TCRdb re-derived calls from the immunoSEQ multiplex PCR reads in MiXCR, one entry per CDR3 protein. Of hundreds of thousands of distinct CDR3 sequences detected, roughly 93% appear once; the ten largest clones hold around 0.15%. Source material: CD4+ T cells from PBMCs. These receptor sequences come from a human donor with Susac syndrome.

V gene TRBV20-1 combines with J gene TRBJ1-5; 7 bases are a match to TRBD1. Per germline, CDR1 DFQATT and CDR2 SNEGSKA (reference sequence). The V gene end was trimmed by 6 bases and the J gene end by 3 bases; junction bases not matched to a gene: 11. The CDR3 sequence is 15 residues long. This CDR3 is CSARDRRLVNQPQHF. DNA of the CDR3: TGCAGTGCCAGGGACAGAAGATTAGTCAATCAGCCCCAGCATTTT.

The rearrangement links TRBV12-3 or TRBV12-4 to TRBJ1-3; 9 positions match TRBD1. The CDR3 spans 14 residues. V shed 5 bases and J 2 bases; nucleotides not matched to a gene: 1. The CDR3, as DNA: TGTGCCAGCAGTCGGACAGGGGCTGGAAACACCATATATTTT. As protein: CASSRTGAGNTIYF.